The entry below gives a single TCR beta chain sequence along with its context. As yet, its antigen is unknown. CDR1 and CDR2 (germline): SGDLS, YYNGEE. Trimming stripped 1 base from V and 3 bases from J, with 14 bases between. This CDR3 comprises 15 residues. This sample's treatment: approximately 18 received Ad26.COV2.S at low or high dose, single or two shots; 5 received placebo; per-sample allocation not given. Repertoires come from day 63 after the first vaccine or placebo injection. This person who donated was an adult of 18-55 years in Boston. The record originates from a study of Ad26.COV2.S vaccination and SARS-CoV-2 variants. Study details: Donor was assigned to the Ad26.COV2.S arm of trial COV1001. Ad26.COV2.S shots went into the muscle once or twice, 56 days apart.

Notes on the study in general: Placebo recipients and vaccine recipients were similar in non-spike TCR breadth.

Profiled with immunoSEQ multiplex PCR; TCRdb holds only in-frame clones, not every one. The data show some 340,000 clones, 86% seen once. This sample comprised peripheral blood, obtained in a trial of Ad26.COV2.S vaccine versus placebo. This chain links TRBV9 with TRBJ2-7, with no clear D. The TCR comes from a person between 18 and 65 years old who received the Ad26.COV2.S COVID-19 vaccine or a placebo. The CDR3 here is CASSVSSTANYEQYF. The CDR3, as DNA: TGTGCCAGCAGCGTAAGTAGCACCGCGAACTACGAGCAGTACTTC.